These 16 T cell receptor delta chains came from one sample sequenced in a study of γδ T cells in repeated Plasmodium falciparum infection. TCRdb reprocessed the multiplex PCR reads using CATT. The sample records 85,000 to 95,000 delta-chain clones, about 1.5% being singletons. Flow sorting of PBMC yielded separate Vgamma9/Vdelta2+ and Vdelta2-negative gammadelta T cell populations for bulk repertoire analysis. The sequencing input was gamma-delta T cells from blood. All receptors derive from a pool of human donors (malaria-infected and uninfected, not separated).

In the case of this clone: A far more abundant clone sits one base away, making this likely a read error. The limits of the CDR3 on the DNA are not certain, so only TCRdb's listed CDR3 is given. Other DNA sequences from this sample encode an identical CDR3 as well. The V gene corresponds to TRDV2; no J gene was called; the table's D gene call, TRDD3, was not cross checked with the DNA. The CDR3 is made up of 21 amino acids, end residues included. Germline V CDR1 and CDR2: GEAIGNYY, EKD. The CDR3 protein is CACDVPDWGFGSSWDTRQMFF.

This clone was found many times. A read error likely explains why the TCRdb protein, taken from a much larger clone, differs from this DNA's translation at residue 17; the protein shown is translated from the DNA. The rearrangement uses TRDV2 and TRDJ3; 8 bases line up with TRDD3. Germline assignment: CDR1 GEAIGNYY and CDR2 EKD. The CDR3 is made up of 19 amino acids. DNA of the CDR3: TGTGCCTGTGACACTGGGGGATTCGGGAGCTCCTGGGACACCCGACAGGTGTTTTTC. It is translated as CACDTGGFGSSWDTRQVFF.

As regards this clone: This DNA's translation and the protein TCRdb lists, from a much larger clone, do not match at residue 15, likely due to a read error; the protein shown is translated from the DNA. The chain has TRDV1 and TRDJ1; 7 bases fit TRDD2. No J gene was available from TCRdb, and it was assigned here by a germline match of the DNA. Trimming at V came to 3 bases and at J to 4 bases, leaving 29 bases not matched to a gene. Germline assignment: CDR1 TSWWSYY and CDR2 QGS. CDR3 length equals 22 residues. The CDR3 sequence: CALGDSHSFLRLGLPGSDKLIF. CDR3 DNA: TGTGCTCTTGGGGATTCCCACTCATTCCTACGTCTAGGGTTACCGGGTAGCGATAAACTCATCTTT.

In this sample, this clone turned up a few times. A far larger clone is just one base off, so this is likely a read error. Called V gene: TRDV1; the J gene was not called; the table's D call of TRDD3 was not tested on the DNA. CDR3 size: 19 residues. The V gene's germline CDR1 is TSWWSYY and CDR2 QGS. The CDR3 sequence is CALGEPVYRTGRYTDKLIF. The CDR3 DNA reads TGTGCTCTTGGGGAACCCGTTTATCGTACTGGGCGGTACACCGATAAGCTCATCTTT.

In the case of this clone: The protein TCRdb lists belongs to a much larger clone and differs from this DNA's translation at residue 15, which points to a read error; the protein shown is made from the DNA. The V gene is given as TRDV1, and no J gene call is available; TRDD3, as called in the table, went unchecked against the DNA. The CDR3 runs to 19 residues. Germline CDR1 reads TSWWSYY; CDR2 reads QGS. The CDR3 DNA reads as TGTGCTCTTGGGCCACAGGGAGCCTTCCTACGTTGGGGGACCGGGGGGCTCATCTTT. The encoded protein is CALGPQGAFLRWGTGGLIF.

Points on this clone: At one boundary the junction diverges from the germline segment, which might be a read error. V gene TRDV1 combines with J gene TRDJ1, with TRDD2 as a possible D gene (6 bases). Germline CDR1 is TSWWSYY and CDR2 is QGS. This CDR3 region has 16 residues. The CDR3 sequence is CALGTVLQGDLDKLIF. As DNA, the CDR3 is TGTGCTCTTGGGACGGTCCTACAAGGGGACCTCGATAAGCTCATCTTT.

This clone has at least ten counts. V is TRDV1 and J is TRDJ1; 13 bases are shared with TRDD3. Per germline, CDR1 TSWWSYY and CDR2 QGS. CDR3 length: 18 residues. V was clipped by 4 bases and J by 1 base; unmatched bases: 9. The chain's CDR3 is CALGGFSTGGYGTDKLIF. CDR3 DNA sequence: TGTGCTCTTGGGGGGTTTTCTACTGGGGGATACGGCACCGATAAACTCATCTTT.

This clone was seen at least ten times. This DNA translates differently at residue 3 from the TCRdb protein, which is that of a much larger clone; a read error is likely, and the protein shown is the DNA's own translation. The CDR3 here is CARDTAGQSSWDTRQMFF. CDR3 nucleotide sequence: TGTGCCCGTGACACTGCAGGTCAGAGCTCCTGGGACACCCGACAGATGTTTTTC. V usage is TRDV2 and J usage is TRDJ3; the D is unclear. The J gene, absent from TCRdb, was called here by matching the DNA to germline. Germline CDR1 and CDR2: GEAIGNYY and EKD. CDR3 size: 18 residues.

This clone was observed at least ten times. It differs at one base from a far larger clone, so likely a read error. Other DNA sequences in this sample translate to the same CDR3. This chain connects TRDV2 to TRDJ1, with 9 bases aligning to TRDD3. The J gene was not available in TCRdb and was assigned here by matching the DNA to germline segments. In germline, CDR1 is GEAIGNYY, CDR2 EKD. CDR3 length: 16 residues. J gave up 0 bases and V 3 bases, and 7 bases lay outside the gene matches. CDR3 loop: CACDSLLGENTDKLIF. The CDR3 DNA reads as TGTGCCTGTGACTCCTTACTGGGGGAGAACACCGATAAACTCATCTTT.

As to this clone: The amino acid sequence in TCRdb belongs to a much larger clone and departs from this DNA's translation at residue 15, likely a sequencing read error; the sequence shown is translated from the DNA. The chain couples TRDV2 to TRDJ3, with TRDD3 identical over 11 bases. Here the J gene came from matching the DNA to germline, since TCRdb omits it. CDR3 length equals 21 residues. Per germline, CDR1 GEAIGNYY and CDR2 EKD. DNA of the CDR3: TGTGCCTGTGACACCGGGGAATGGGGGATACGCAGCTCCTGGGGCACCCGACAGATGTTTTTC. Translated: CACDTGEWGIRSSWGTRQMFF.

This clone was counted only a few times. With only one base between it and a far larger clone, this is likely a read error. This sample also contains other DNA sequences that code for the same CDR3. In DNA form, the CDR3 reads TGTGCTCTTGGGGGCACCCACGGGAGCAACTACTGGGGGATACCCCCATCCTTGTACACCGATAAACTCATCTTT. It is translated as CALGGTHGSNYWGIPPSLYTDKLIF. The V gene is TRDV1, the J gene TRDJ1; 12 nucleotides line up with TRDD3. TCRdb offers no J gene call, so here the DNA was matched to germline to obtain one. Trimming at V came to 4 bases and at J to 0 bases, leaving 30 bases not matched to a gene. The CDR3 extends over 25 amino acids. Germline assignment: CDR1 TSWWSYY and CDR2 QGS.

Concerning this clone itself: This likely reflects a read error, since a far larger clone is one base away. Other DNA sequences within the sample encode an identical CDR3. The chain is built from TRDV1 and TRDJ1; the D is unclear. The J gene, not given by TCRdb, was assigned here from a germline match of the nucleotide sequence. Looked up from germline, CDR1 is TSWWSYY and CDR2 is QGS. This CDR3 region has 25 residues. The DNA of the CDR3 is TGCGCTCTTGAGTCCCCGAGGCGACCTCTTTTGAAGACAAACCGACTTACTGTGTACACCGATAAACTCATCTTT. This sequence encodes CALESPRRPLLKTNRLTVYTDKLIF.

This clone showed up just a few times. TCRdb attributes to this sequence the protein of a much larger clone, which differs from the DNA translation at residue 3; a read error is likely, and the protein displayed is translated from the DNA. The chain recombines TRDV1 with TRDJ1; a possible D gene is TRDD3 (6 bases). TCRdb gives no J gene; it was assigned here by matching the DNA to germline. Germline CDR1 TSWWSYY, CDR2 QGS. The CDR3 loop spans 19 amino acids. CDR3 nucleotide sequence: TGTGCTCCTGGGGAACTACCCGAACCGGGGTCCGGGTACACCAATAAACTCATCTTT. Amino acids: CAPGELPEPGSGYTNKLIF.

This clone was picked up a small number of times. A far more abundant clone sits one base away, making this likely a read error. V gene assignment gives TRDV1, but the J gene was left uncalled; TRDD3, the table's D call, lacks a check against the DNA. This CDR3 has 21 amino acids. Germline-derived CDR1 and CDR2 are TSWWSYY and QGS. CDR3 coding DNA: TGTGCTCTTGGGGAAACTGCTTCCCGACTACTTACTGGGGGTTACACCGATAAGCTCATCTTT. It specifies CALGETASRLLTGGYTDKLIF.

The sample holds many counts of this clone. The V call is TRDV1, the J call TRDJ1, with D possibly TRDD3 on 5 matching bases. TCRdb offers no J gene call, so here the DNA was matched to germline to obtain one. Germline CDR1 TSWWSYY, CDR2 QGS. V was trimmed by 4 bases and J by 3 bases, leaving 18 bases between them. The CDR3 runs to 16 residues. The CDR3 loop is CALGGTVTWAADKLIF. CDR3 DNA sequence: TGTGCTCTTGGGGGGACAGTTACCTGGGCGGCCGATAAACTCATCTTT.

This clone has a handful of counts. A far larger clone lies a single base away; this is likely a read error. V gene TRDV2 combines with J gene TRDJ1; no definite D call. The J gene is absent in TCRdb and was assigned here via DNA matching to germline. The V and J ends lost 0 bases and 0 bases respectively, with 7 bases between them. The CDR3 extends over 14 amino acids. Germline V gene sequence: CDR1 GEAIGNYY, CDR2 EKD. Here the CDR3 reads CACDTVSNTDKLIF. CDR3 DNA: TGTGCCTGTGACACCGTCTCTAACACCGATAAACTCATCTTT.